The 3 T cell receptor beta chains listed next were all sequenced from one sample in a study of identical twins (dated by TCRdb to 2016 to 2017). Receptor amplification or capture employed 5' RACE. TCRdb shows the sequencer as Illumina HiSeq 2000. The public reads were run again by TCRdb, first through fastp at Q25 and then through MiXCR, and only productive beta chains were kept. Every distinct CDR3 protein forms one entry, paired with its most common genes and DNA. The sample table holds more than 400,000 distinct CDR3 sequences, of which roughly 15% were seen once. Of the sample, roughly 0.46% falls within the top ten clones. These data were also filed under a second study, of yellow fever vaccine responses in identical twins.

The sample consisted of CD4+ T cells sorted from blood. Receptors were obtained from a woman aged 18-29 years in good health.

The chain is built from TRBV5-5 and TRBJ1-4; D is unclear. The V gene's germline CDR1 is SGHKS and CDR2 YYEKEE (reference sequence). Trimming removed 0 bases from V and 7 bases from J, with 13 bases in between. The CDR3 has 15 amino acids. CDR3 DNA sequence: TGTGCCAGCAGCTTGGGAGACACTGGCGGTGAAAAACTGTTTTTT. Translated, it gives CASSLGDTGGEKLFF.

This clonotype was observed a handful of times. The rearrangement uses TRBV5-1 and TRBJ1-6; 7 bases fit TRBD1. Germline V lookup: CDR1 SGHRS, CDR2 YFSETQ. The CDR3 totals 17 residues. J was trimmed by 4 bases and V by 3 bases; bases with no gene match: 10. The CDR3 sequence: CASSWGQGEAYNSPLHF. The CDR3 region has the DNA TGCGCCAGCAGCTGGGGCCAGGGGGAGGCATATAATTCACCCCTCCACTTT.

This clonotype was found many times. The V and J genes are TRBV4-1 and TRBJ2-2; the D is unclear. V was pared by 1 base and J by 6 bases, with 9 bases between. This CDR3 is 14 amino acids long. CDR1 is MGHRA, CDR2 YSYEKL, per germline. CDR3 protein: CASSQAGSPGELFF. The CDR3 nucleotides read TGCGCCAGCAGCCAAGCAGGCTCACCCGGGGAGCTGTTTTTT.